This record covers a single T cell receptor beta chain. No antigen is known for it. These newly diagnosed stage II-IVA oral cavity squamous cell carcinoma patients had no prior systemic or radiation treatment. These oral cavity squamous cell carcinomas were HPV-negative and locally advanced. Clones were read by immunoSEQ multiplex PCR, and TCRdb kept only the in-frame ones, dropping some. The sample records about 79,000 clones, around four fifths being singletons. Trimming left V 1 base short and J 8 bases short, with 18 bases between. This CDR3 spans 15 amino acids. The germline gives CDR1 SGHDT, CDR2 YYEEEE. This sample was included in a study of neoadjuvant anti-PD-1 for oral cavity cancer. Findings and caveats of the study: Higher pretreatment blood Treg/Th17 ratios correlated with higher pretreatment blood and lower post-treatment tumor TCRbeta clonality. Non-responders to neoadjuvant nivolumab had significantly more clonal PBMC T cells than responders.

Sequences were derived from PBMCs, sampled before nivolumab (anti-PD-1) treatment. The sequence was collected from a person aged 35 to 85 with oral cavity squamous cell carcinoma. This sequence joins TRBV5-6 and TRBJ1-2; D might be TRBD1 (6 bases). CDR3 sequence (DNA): TGTGCCAGCAGCTTGATAAGTTACAGGGCACTAGGCTACACCTTC. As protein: CASSLISYRALGYTF.